This T cell receptor (beta chain) derives from a study of blood T cell repertoires in COVID-19 (dated by TCRdb to the early 2020s). A note on the overall study: The collaborator samples originated in the United States, Italy and Spain and spanned the acute and convalescent phases of COVID-19. The repertoires were made available in a free public database intended to serve as a resource for research on the immune response to SARS-CoV-2. Subjects who had been exposed to COVID-19, were actively infected with it, or had recovered from it provided the deeply sampled blood TCRbeta repertoires that made up the dataset. A de-identified subject ID, COVID-19 status, age in years and sex were almost always included in the sample metadata. Where available, HLA class I and class II types were obtained from metadata supplied by the sample provider rather than from assay-based typing. The prospective study material was composed of cDNA or gDNA derived from T cells, B-cell-depleted T cells, or PBMCs. Samples came from the ongoing ImmuneRACE study (first 160 participants) plus 1,254 subjects from 6 global collaborators.

From V the trimming removes 2 bases and from J it removes 2 bases, while the gene matches leave 10 bases of the junction unaccounted for. CDR1 and CDR2 were assigned from the germline V gene as MNHNS and SASEGT. Including the terminal cysteine and phenylalanine, the CDR3 comprises 17 residues. Only CDR3 DNA is held: 51 bases, read in frame from base 1. The immunoSEQ Assay, a bias-controlled multiplex PCR, was used to amplify TCRbeta CDR3 regions from genomic DNA. The authors' analysis ran thus. The number of nucleated cells in each sample was estimated by amplification of reference gene primers within the assay. Sequence reads were collapsed and filtered to measure the absolute abundance of every unique TCRbeta CDR3 rearrangement. For each sample, productive Simpson clonality was calculated as the square root of Simpson's diversity index over productive rearrangements. Held by TCRdb, this immuneACCESS table contains in-frame sequences only and omits some clones. Under half of the omission traces to an unresolved V gene where checked; the cause of the rest is unknown. The D gene and trimming were derived from the DNA, and the V and J assignments and clone size from that table. A total of 180,000 or so clones appear in this sample, approximately 89% of them only once. The ten largest clones add up to around 2.6% of the sample.

Here is what the overall study found, with its caveats: The amount of clinical and demographic metadata varied by source and participant and was provided uncurated.

Comment on this clone: The specificity of this receptor is unknown. Nothing much larger sits one base from this clone, and base qualities are not available.

Collaborating institutions collected whole blood in K2EDTA tubes following their own protocols. For TCRbeta analysis, collaborators shipped samples as frozen whole blood, isolated PBMCs, or DNA extracted from either of those sample types. The receptor was derived from a man aged 35 to 55 with active or convalescent COVID-19. The chain was built from TRBV6-1 and TRBJ2-7; 9 junctional bases match TRBD2. The specimen sequenced was peripheral blood. The DNA reads TGTGCCAGCAGTGAATTTGTCGGGACTAGCTTTGCCTACGAGCAGTACTTC. Translation gives CASSEFVGTSFAYEQYF.